Described below is a single TCR beta chain sequence and its context. Patients in Seattle were enrolled during active infection, then followed longitudinally. Germline V gene lookup returns CDR1 MNHEY and CDR2 SVGAGI. Deletions cut 11 bases from V and 0 bases from J, with 16 bases between. The CDR3 consists of 15 residues. This sample was included in a study of blood T cell repertoires in COVID-19. Generated by immunoSEQ multiplex PCR, the TCRdb table keeps only in-frame clones and is missing some. In the table there are 250,000 to 350,000 clones, 84% of which are singletons. V is TRBV6-5 and J is TRBJ2-2; D perhaps matches TRBD2 (6 bases). This receptor was taken from a human donor with COVID-19, enrolled during active disease. The donor label of this sample is uncertain. Material for sequencing was peripheral blood. The DNA of the CDR3 is TGTGCCGGACGGATAGGCGGGGCGAACACCGGGGAGCTGTTTTTT. It codes for CAGRIGGANTGELFF.